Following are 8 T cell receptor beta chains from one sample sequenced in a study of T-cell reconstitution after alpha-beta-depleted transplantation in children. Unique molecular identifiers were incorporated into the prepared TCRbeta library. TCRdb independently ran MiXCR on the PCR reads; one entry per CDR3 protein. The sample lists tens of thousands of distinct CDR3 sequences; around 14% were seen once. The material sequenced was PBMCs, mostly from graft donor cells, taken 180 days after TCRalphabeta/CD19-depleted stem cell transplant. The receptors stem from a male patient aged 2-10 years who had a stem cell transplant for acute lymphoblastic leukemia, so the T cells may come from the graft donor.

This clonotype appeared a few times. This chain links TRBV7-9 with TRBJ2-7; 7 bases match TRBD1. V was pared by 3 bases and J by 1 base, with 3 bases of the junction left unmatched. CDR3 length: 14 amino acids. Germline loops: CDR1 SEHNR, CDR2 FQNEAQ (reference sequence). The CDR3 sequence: CASSFRDRSYEQYF. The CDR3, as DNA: TGTGCCAGCAGCTTCCGGGACAGATCCTACGAGCAGTACTTC.

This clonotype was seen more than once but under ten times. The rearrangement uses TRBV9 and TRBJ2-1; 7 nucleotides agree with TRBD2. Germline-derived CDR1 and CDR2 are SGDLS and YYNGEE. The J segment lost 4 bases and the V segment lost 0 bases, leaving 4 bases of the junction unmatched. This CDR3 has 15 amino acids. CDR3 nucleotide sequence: TGTGCCAGCAGCGTAGGCGGGGGAAGGTACAATGAGCAGTTCTTC. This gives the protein CASSVGGGRYNEQFF.

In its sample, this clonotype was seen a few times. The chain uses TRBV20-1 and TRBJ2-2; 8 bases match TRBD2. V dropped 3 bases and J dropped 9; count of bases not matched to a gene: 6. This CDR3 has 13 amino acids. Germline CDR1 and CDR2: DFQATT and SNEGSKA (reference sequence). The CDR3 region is CSASGRALRELFF. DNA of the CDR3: TGCAGTGCTAGCGGGAGGGCCTTGAGGGAGCTGTTTTTT.

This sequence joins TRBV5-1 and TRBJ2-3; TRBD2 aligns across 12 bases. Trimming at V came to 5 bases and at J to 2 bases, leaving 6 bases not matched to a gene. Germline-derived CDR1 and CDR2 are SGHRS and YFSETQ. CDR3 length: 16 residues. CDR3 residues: CASSRGLAGVTDTQYF. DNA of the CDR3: TGCGCCAGCAGTAGGGGACTAGCGGGCGTCACAGATACGCAGTATTTT.

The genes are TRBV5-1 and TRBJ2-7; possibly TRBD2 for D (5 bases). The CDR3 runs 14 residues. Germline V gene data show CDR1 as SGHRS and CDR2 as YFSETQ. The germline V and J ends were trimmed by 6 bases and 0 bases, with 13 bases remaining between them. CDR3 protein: CASNNEGGSYEQYF. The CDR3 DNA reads TGCGCCAGCAACAACGAGGGCGGCTCCTACGAGCAGTACTTC.

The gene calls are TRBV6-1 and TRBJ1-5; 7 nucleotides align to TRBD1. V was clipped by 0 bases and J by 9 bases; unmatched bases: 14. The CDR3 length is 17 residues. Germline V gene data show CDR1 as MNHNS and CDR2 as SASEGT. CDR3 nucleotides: TGTGCCAGCAGTGAAGCCAAGAGGATCACAGGGGAGCGGCCCCAGCATTTT. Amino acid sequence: CASSEAKRITGERPQHF.

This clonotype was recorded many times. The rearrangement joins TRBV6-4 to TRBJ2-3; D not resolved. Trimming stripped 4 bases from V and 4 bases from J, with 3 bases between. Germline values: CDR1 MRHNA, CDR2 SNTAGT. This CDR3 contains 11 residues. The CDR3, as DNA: TGTGCCAGCAGTGGGGCAGATACGCAGTATTTT. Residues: CASSGADTQYF.

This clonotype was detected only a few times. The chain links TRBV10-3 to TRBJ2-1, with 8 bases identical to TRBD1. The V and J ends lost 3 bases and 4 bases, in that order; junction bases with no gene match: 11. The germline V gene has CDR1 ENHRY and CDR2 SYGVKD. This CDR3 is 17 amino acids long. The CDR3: CAISDPWTGPGYNEQFF. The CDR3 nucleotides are TGTGCCATCAGTGACCCCTGGACAGGGCCTGGTTACAATGAGCAGTTCTTC.